The T cell receptor beta chain described here comes from a study of shared clonotypes between healthy human individuals. Study-wide points: As a rule, naive subsets had a larger estimated richness than memory subsets.

Healthy HIV-negative adults with no recent acute infections or vaccinations were recruited as donors. J lost 0 bases, V lost 4 bases, and 4 bases had no gene match. The length of the CDR3 is 15 residues. The germline V gene encodes CDR1 SGHDT and CDR2 YYEEEE. Genomic DNA from each subset was divided evenly over several immunoSEQ plates. Template for every sorted-subset replicate PCR totaled approximately 0.2 ug DNA, some 30,000 T cell genomes. Sequencing was performed with immunoSEQ multiplex PCR; in TCRdb, only in-frame clones are kept and a portion is missing. The data show about 1.1 million clones, about 72% seen once. About this clone: Its antigen remains unknown.

The source material was memory CD4+ T cells from PBMCs. The sample's subset: CD45RA-negative fraction. The receptor comes from a man aged 18 to 30 in good health. Some clones in this sample may be carry-over from other donors' samples. The rearrangement uses TRBV5-6 and TRBJ2-3, with TRBD2 matching over 8 bases. The CDR3 reads CASSPGLGSTDTQYF. CDR3 bases: TGTGCCAGCAGCCCGGGACTAGGGAGCACAGATACGCAGTATTTT. The whole variable domain, filled in from reference TRBV5-6 and TRBJ2-3, reads DAGVTQSPTHLIKTRGQQVTLRCSPKSGHDTVSWYQQALGQGPQFIFQYYEEEERQRGNFPDRFSGHQFPNYSSELNVNALLLGDSALYLCASSPGLGSTDTQYFGPGTRLTVL.